Shown below are 15 T cell receptor beta chains from a single sample sequenced in a study of early T cells in non-severe SARS-CoV-2 infection. TCRdb called the 5' RACE reads again in MiXCR, with one record for every CDR3 protein. The table includes 40,000 to 50,000 distinct CDR3 sequences, approximately 10% detected once. The source material was whole blood. The receptors were gathered from an adult who was a healthcare worker with PCR-confirmed SARS-CoV-2 infection or an uninfected control (not recorded which).

At least ten counts were recorded for this clonotype. V and J are TRBV3-1 and TRBJ2-1; 12 positions match TRBD2. CDR1 and CDR2 (germline): LGHDT, YNNKEL (reference sequence). This CDR3 spans 16 amino acids. V was clipped by 6 bases and J by 2 bases; unmatched bases: 5. The CDR3 DNA reads TGTGCCAGCAGTCACCTAGCGGGGGGGGCCTACAATGAGCAGTTCTTC. Translated, it gives CASSHLAGGAYNEQFF.

This chain uses TRBV12-3 or TRBV12-4 with TRBJ2-1, with D perhaps given as TRBD1 or TRBD2 (6 bases each). With 7 bases removed from V and 0 bases from J, the gap between germline ends came to 13 bases. The CDR3 totals 15 residues. The CDR3 DNA reads TGTGCCAGCATTAGAGGGGGAGGCTCCTACAATGAGCAGTTCTTC. Protein: CASIRGGGSYNEQFF.

This clonotype was seen a few times. V usage is TRBV27 and J usage is TRBJ2-1; D is unclear. The CDR3 has 12 residues. Trimming removed 5 bases at V and 2 bases at J, with 4 bases between. Germline V lookup: CDR1 MNHEY, CDR2 SMNVEV (reference sequence). In DNA form, the CDR3 reads TGTGCCAGCAGTCCAGCCTACAATGAGCAGTTCTTC. Translated: CASSPAYNEQFF.

The chain uses TRBV4-3 and TRBJ2-7, with TRBD2 matching 7 bases. This CDR3 is 14 amino acids long. Looked up from germline, CDR1 is LGHNA and CDR2 is YSLEER. V shed 3 bases and J 0 bases; nucleotides not matched to a gene: 2. CDR3 sequence reads: CASSQTSSSYEQYF. The CDR3 nucleotides are TGCGCCAGCAGCCAGACTAGCAGCTCCTACGAGCAGTACTTC.

The gene calls are TRBV5-1 and TRBJ2-5; D gene unclear. Germline V gene lookup returns CDR1 SGHRS and CDR2 YFSETQ. V lost 4 bases and J lost 2, with 15 bases in between. The CDR3 is 15 amino acids. The CDR3: CASSPQPQTQETQYF. In nucleotides, the CDR3 is TGCGCCAGCAGCCCCCAGCCGCAAACTCAAGAGACCCAGTACTTC.

The chain links TRBV6-5 to TRBJ2-3; the D is unclear. The V gene lost 4 bases and the J gene lost 7 bases, with 9 bases spanning the gap. The CDR3 length is 12 residues. CDR1 and CDR2 (germline): MNHEY, SVGAGI. The CDR3, as DNA: TGTGCCAGCAGTTCCCGTCTGAATACGCAGTATTTT. Encoded protein: CASSSRLNTQYF.

This clonotype was picked up many times. The chain couples TRBV7-2 to TRBJ2-5, with D tentatively TRBD2 (6 bases). Germline V gene sequence: CDR1 SGHTA, CDR2 FQGNSA. Deletions cut 2 bases from V and 4 bases from J, with 14 bases between. The CDR3 extends over 15 amino acids. CDR3 protein: CASSLFRERGETQYF. The CDR3 DNA is TGTGCCAGCAGCTTATTTCGGGAGAGGGGAGAGACCCAGTACTTC.

V gene TRBV5-5 combines with J gene TRBJ1-2; 7 nucleotides match TRBD1. Looked up from germline, CDR1 is SGHKS and CDR2 is YYEKEE (reference sequence). Trimming took 2 bases from V and 4 from J; bases not matched to a gene: 11. CDR3 length: 16 amino acids. The CDR3 coding sequence is TGTGCCAGCAGCTTCTCTGGACAGGCTTCCATCTATGGCTACACCTTC. Translating it yields CASSFSGQASIYGYTF.

The chain couples TRBV18 to TRBJ1-2, with D perhaps matching TRBD1 (5 bases). From germline, CDR1 is KGHSH and CDR2 LQKENI. Trimming took 1 base from V and 6 from J, leaving 12 bases between them. The CDR3 is 14 residues long. CDR3: CASSPLQGGDGYTF. CDR3 DNA: TGTGCCAGCTCACCACTGCAGGGAGGAGATGGCTACACCTTC.

This clonotype has a count of ten or more. The chain carries TRBV29-1 and TRBJ2-7; TRBD1 aligns across 8 bases. CDR3 size: 12 residues. Germline V gene lookup returns CDR1 SQVTM and CDR2 ANQGSEA. The ends lost 7 bases at V and 3 bases at J; junction bases unmatched: 5. CDR3 DNA sequence: TGCAGCGCAAGACAGGGGATCTACGAGCAGTACTTC. It yields the protein CSARQGIYEQYF.

This sequence joins TRBV28 and TRBJ2-7, with 7 bases aligning to TRBD1. V shed 2 bases and J 6 bases; nucleotides not matched to a gene: 10. Germline values: CDR1 MDHEN, CDR2 SYDVKM. The CDR3 spans 15 residues. The CDR3 region is CASSLVGDSITEQYF. Here the CDR3 DNA reads TGTGCCAGCAGTTTAGTGGGGGACAGCATTACCGAGCAGTACTTC.

This clonotype showed up just a few times. The chain is built from TRBV29-1 and TRBJ2-7, with TRBD2 matching over 9 bases. The J segment lost 6 bases and the V segment lost 4 bases, leaving 7 bases of the junction unmatched. The CDR3 is 13 residues long. The germline CDR1 and CDR2 sequences are SQVTM and ANQGSEA. DNA of the CDR3: TGCAGCGTTGGGGGTAGCGGGAGTGGCGAGCAGTACTTC. As protein: CSVGGSGSGEQYF.

This clonotype was counted at least ten times. This rearrangement joins TRBV6-2 or TRBV6-3 to TRBJ1-2; D not resolved. The V end was cut by 7 bases, the J end by 4 bases, with 16 bases between. This CDR3 has 14 amino acids. Germline assignment: CDR1 MNHEY and CDR2 SVGEGT. The CDR3 DNA is TGTGCCAGCAATCGATTCGACAAGTCCTATGGCTACACCTTC. The encoded protein is CASNRFDKSYGYTF.

Note on this clonotype: Its ends do not fully match the called genes, so a read error is possible. The CDR3 nucleotides are TGTGTCAGCAGCTGGTACTCAGGGGAGACTGAAGCTTTCTTT. It encodes CVSSWYSGETEAFF. This rearrangement joins TRBV7-2 to TRBJ1-1; perhaps TRBD1 as D (6 bases). Germline CDR1 and CDR2: SGHTA and FQGNSA. There are 14 residues in the CDR3.

The V call is TRBV20-1, the J call TRBJ2-1; TRBD1 matches at 9 bases. Trimming removed 6 bases from V and 8 bases from J; junction bases left unmatched: 8. This CDR3 spans 13 amino acids. CDR1 and CDR2 (germline): DFQATT, SNEGSKA (reference sequence). The CDR3 is CSAPGQGFDEQFF. CDR3 nucleotides: TGCAGTGCCCCGGGACAGGGTTTCGATGAGCAGTTCTTC.